The next 23 T cell receptor beta chains were all read from a single sample in a study of cytomegalovirus exposure and HLA in healthy donors. Clones were read by immunoSEQ multiplex PCR, and TCRdb kept only the in-frame ones, dropping some. The table lists 90,000 to 150,000 clones, 75% to 90% of them singletons, with nearly 4.5% in the top ten. The sample consisted of PBMCs. The receptors were sampled from a man aged 18 to 29 in good health and CMV-seropositive.

This chain joins TRBV6-1 and TRBJ2-2, with D possibly TRBD2 on 6 matching bases. The ends were cut back, 2 bases at V and 5 bases at J, with 12 bases in the middle. This CDR3 comprises 15 residues. Germline values: CDR1 MNHNS, CDR2 SASEGT. The CDR3 sequence: CASSENPGGTGELFF. In nucleotides, the CDR3 is TGTGCCAGCAGTGAAAACCCAGGAGGGACCGGGGAGCTGTTTTTT.

The rearrangement uses TRBV7-8 and TRBJ2-7, with 7 positions matching TRBD1. This CDR3 is 16 amino acids long. Germline CDR1 and CDR2: SGHVS and FQNEAQ. The ends lost 5 bases at V and 3 bases at J; junction bases unmatched: 13. The CDR3 loop reads CASSARQGSRGYEQYF. CDR3 sequence (DNA): TGTGCCAGCAGCGCCAGACAGGGATCGAGGGGCTACGAGCAGTACTTC.

This clone has a single count. The gene calls are TRBV4-2 and TRBJ2-3; 7 bases match TRBD2. V dropped 0 bases and J dropped 5; count of bases not matched to a gene: 17. The CDR3 loop spans 19 amino acids. Germline V gene lookup returns CDR1 LGHNA and CDR2 YNFKEQ. CDR3 region: CASSQDVIWGGKLEDTQYF. The DNA for the CDR3 is TGTGCCAGCAGCCAAGATGTGATTTGGGGGGGTAAGCTTGAAGATACGCAGTATTTT.

CDR3 sequence (DNA): TGTGCCAGCAGGGGACAGGGGGAGGCTGCAGATACGCAGTATTTT. The encoded protein is CASRGQGEAADTQYF. The rearrangement links TRBV2 to TRBJ2-3, with 11 bases aligning to TRBD1. Germline loops: CDR1 SNHLY, CDR2 FYNNEI. The CDR3 has 15 residues. The J segment lost 4 bases and the V segment lost 6 bases, leaving 6 bases of the junction unmatched.

The chain uses TRBV6-1 and TRBJ1-1; D not resolved. The CDR3 spans 16 residues. Trimming took 2 bases from V and 1 from J, leaving 14 bases between them. Germline CDR1 MNHNS, CDR2 SASEGT. The CDR3 DNA reads TGTGCCAGCAGTGAACTGGCAGTTAAGTCGAACACTGAAGCTTTCTTT. As protein: CASSELAVKSNTEAFF.

This clone was seen just once. This chain joins TRBV27 and TRBJ1-5, with 7 bases matching TRBD1. Unmatched junction bases numbered 8, after V lost 5 bases and J lost 1 base. Per germline, CDR1 MNHEY and CDR2 SMNVEV (reference sequence). This CDR3 contains 16 residues. CDR3 nucleotides: TGTGCCAGCAGTCCATCACAGGGGATGAGCAATCAGCCCCAGCATTTT. It yields the protein CASSPSQGMSNQPQHF.

This chain joins TRBV7-2 and TRBJ1-1; 7 nucleotides match TRBD1. The CDR3 contains 15 residues. V lost 5 bases and J lost 1; bases outside the gene matches: 7. Looked up from germline, CDR1 is SGHTA and CDR2 is FQGNSA. The CDR3: CASSGTGAPNTEAFF. In DNA, the CDR3 is TGTGCCAGCAGCGGTACAGGGGCCCCGAACACTGAAGCTTTCTTT.

The CDR3: CASSLGENQPQHF. CDR3 DNA: TGTGCCAGCAGCTTAGGGGAGAATCAGCCCCAGCATTTT. The chain couples TRBV7-9 to TRBJ1-5; D not resolved. The CDR3 spans 13 residues. CDR1 and CDR2 (germline): SEHNR, FQNEAQ (reference sequence). The V gene lost 1 base and the J gene lost 4 bases, with 5 bases spanning the gap.

V is TRBV2 and J is TRBJ1-5; 9 bases agree with TRBD1. J lost 7 bases, V lost 7 bases, and 8 bases had no gene match. This CDR3 comprises 14 residues. Germline V gives CDR1 SNHLY, CDR2 FYNNEI. The CDR3 region is CASKQQGARQPQHF. CDR3 in DNA: TGTGCCAGCAAACAACAGGGGGCGCGGCAGCCCCAGCATTTT.

The gene calls are TRBV7-9 and TRBJ2-5, with 7 bases lining up with TRBD1. From germline, CDR1 is SEHNR and CDR2 FQNEAQ (reference sequence). CDR3 size: 13 residues. V gave up 5 bases and J gave up 3 bases; unmatched junction bases: 3. CDR3 sequence (DNA): TGTGCCAGCAGCCCCGGGACAGAAGAGACCCAGTACTTC. It is translated as CASSPGTEETQYF.

J is TRBJ2-3 and V is TRBV5-1; a possible D gene is TRBD2 (6 bases). There are 15 residues in the CDR3. The germline V gene has CDR1 SGHRS and CDR2 YFSETQ. V dropped 4 bases and J dropped 2 bases, with 14 bases sitting between them. The CDR3 sequence is CASSGGDAATDTQYF. The CDR3 bases are TGCGCCAGCAGCGGCGGGGACGCGGCCACAGATACGCAGTATTTT.

CDR3 loop: CASSLAGRETQYF. As DNA, the CDR3 is TGTGCCAGCAGCTTAGCGGGGAGAGAGACCCAGTACTTC. This chain connects TRBV7-2 to TRBJ2-5, with D tentatively TRBD2 (5 bases). The length of the CDR3 is 13 residues. Trimming shortened V by 0 bases and J by 4 bases, and 6 bases separated the two germline ends. CDR1 SGHTA and CDR2 FQGNSA come from the germline V gene.

This rearrangement joins TRBV11-2 to TRBJ2-1; 8 bases align to TRBD1. CDR1 SGHAT and CDR2 FQNNGV come from the germline V gene. The V gene end was trimmed by 6 bases and the J gene end by 0 bases; junction bases not matched to a gene: 10. CDR3 size: 17 residues. The CDR3: CASRSSPGQASYNEQFF. The CDR3 coding sequence is TGTGCCAGCAGAAGTTCTCCGGGACAGGCCTCCTACAATGAGCAGTTCTTC.

The J gene is TRBJ1-2, the V gene TRBV6-5, with D uncertain. Deletions cut 6 bases from V and 4 bases from J, with 12 bases between. From germline, CDR1 is MNHEY and CDR2 SVGAGI. The CDR3 loop spans 13 amino acids. The CDR3 DNA sequence: TGTGCCAGCAGATATCTGGGGAGCTATGGCTACACCTTC. Its protein product is CASRYLGSYGYTF.

This sequence joins TRBV7-2 and TRBJ2-7, with TRBD2 matching 12 bases. After removal of 5 bases from V and 3 bases from J, the junction contained 5 bases not matched to a gene. The length of the CDR3 is 15 residues. CDR1 is SGHTA and CDR2 is FQGNSA in the germline V gene. CDR3 nucleotides: TGTGCCAGCAGCACGGGGACTAGCGGGTACTACGAGCAGTACTTC. Residues: CASSTGTSGYYEQYF.

This clone was counted a single time. The CDR3 spells CASSHSLGSGNTIYF. The CDR3 DNA is TGTGCCAGCAGCCATTCCCTCGGGTCTGGAAACACCATATATTTT. The chain is built from TRBV11-1 and TRBJ1-3; D is undetermined. V was pared by 5 bases and J by 1 base, with 12 bases between. CDR1 and CDR2 (germline): SGHAT, FQDESV (reference sequence). CDR3 size: 15 residues. The full variable domain, completed using reference TRBV11-1 and TRBJ1-3, is EAEVAQSPRYKITEKSQAVAFWCDPISGHATLYWYRQILGQGPELLVQFQDESVVDDSQLPKDRFSAERLKGVDSTLKIQPAELGDSAMYLCASSHSLGSGNTIYFGEGSWLTVV.

In this sample, this clone turned up a few times. The genes are TRBV27 and TRBJ2-1; a possible D gene is TRBD2 (6 bases). V lost 5 bases, J lost 12 bases, and 14 bases lay in between. CDR1 is MNHEY and CDR2 is SMNVEV in the germline V gene (reference sequence). The CDR3 length is 12 residues. CDR3 in amino acids: CASSLLGGRQFF. The CDR3 region has the DNA TGTGCCAGCAGTCTCCTGGGGGGAAGGCAGTTCTTC.

The sample holds one count of this clone. The V gene is TRBV9, the J gene TRBJ1-1; TRBD1 might be the D (6 bases). The V end lost 4 bases, the J end lost 5 bases, and 24 bases lay between the germline ends. The CDR3 is 17 amino acids. The V gene's germline CDR1 is SGDLS and CDR2 YYNGEE. The CDR3 reads CASSSGPAGDYSTEAFF. As DNA, the CDR3 is TGTGCCAGCAGCTCTGGCCCGGCAGGGGATTATAGTACTGAAGCTTTCTTT.

In its sample, this clone was seen once. The rearrangement joins TRBV14 to TRBJ2-6; D call uncertain. This CDR3 region has 18 residues. V was cut by 3 bases and J by 0 bases, with 15 bases left in between. Germline-derived CDR1 and CDR2 are SGHDN and FVKESK. In DNA, the CDR3 is TGTGCCAGCAGCCACTTACCGGGTCTCAGCTCTGGGGCCAACGTCCTGACTTTC. Translated, it gives CASSHLPGLSSGANVLTF.

The DNA of the CDR3 is TGTGCCAGCAGCGCCCAGACAGGGGTCGGCAATCAGCCCCAGCATTTT. Translating it yields CASSAQTGVGNQPQHF. The J gene is TRBJ1-5, the V gene TRBV21-1; the table's TRBD1 call for D was not verified on the DNA. TRBV21-1 is a pseudogene locus. The CDR3 loop spans 16 amino acids.

This chain links TRBV28 with TRBJ1-2; 8 positions agree with TRBD1. The CDR3 runs to 13 residues. CDR1 and CDR2 (germline): MDHEN, SYDVKM. V gave up 6 bases and J gave up 3 bases; unmatched junction bases: 3. In DNA form, the CDR3 reads TGTGCCAGCAGCCCGGGACAGGACTATGGCTACACCTTC. Protein: CASSPGQDYGYTF.

The V call is TRBV7-6, the J call TRBJ1-1; 7 bases match TRBD1. The V gene's germline CDR1 is SGHVS and CDR2 FNYEAQ. J gave up 0 bases and V 5 bases, and 12 bases lay outside the gene matches. The CDR3 length is 17 residues. The CDR3 loop reads CASSPRKGAHLNTEAFF. For the CDR3, the DNA is TGTGCCAGCAGCCCCAGAAAGGGGGCGCATCTGAACACTGAAGCTTTCTTT.

The chain uses TRBV11-2 and TRBJ1-6; D unclear. Trimming stripped 5 bases from V and 2 bases from J, with 13 bases between. Germline V CDR1 and CDR2: SGHAT, FQNNGV. The CDR3 totals 16 residues. The CDR3 DNA reads as TGTGCCAGCAGCCAATCTGGGCAGGCCTATAATTCACCCCTCCACTTT. Its protein product is CASSQSGQAYNSPLHF.